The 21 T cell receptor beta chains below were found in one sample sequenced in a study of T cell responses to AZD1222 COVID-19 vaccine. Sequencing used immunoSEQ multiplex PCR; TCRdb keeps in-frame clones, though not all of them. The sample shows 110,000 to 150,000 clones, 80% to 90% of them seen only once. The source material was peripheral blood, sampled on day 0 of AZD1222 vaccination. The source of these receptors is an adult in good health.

The CDR3: CASSQEGGRVQAFF. CDR3 nucleotide sequence: TGTGCCAGCAGCCAAGAGGGAGGGAGAGTCCAAGCTTTCTTT. The V gene is TRBV3-1 (or the pseudogene TRBV3-2), the J gene TRBJ1-1; no clear D gene. The CDR3 runs 14 residues. Trimming took 0 bases from V and 9 from J, leaving 14 bases between them. Germline CDR1 is LGHDT and CDR2 is YNNKEL (reference sequence).

The CDR3 protein is CSAIVNTEAFF. The DNA for the CDR3 is TGCAGTGCTATAGTGAACACTGAAGCTTTCTTT. The chain combines TRBV20-1 with TRBJ1-1; D unclear. Germline values: CDR1 DFQATT, CDR2 SNEGSKA (reference sequence). Trimming took 4 bases from V and 0 from J, leaving 3 bases between them. CDR3 length: 11 residues.

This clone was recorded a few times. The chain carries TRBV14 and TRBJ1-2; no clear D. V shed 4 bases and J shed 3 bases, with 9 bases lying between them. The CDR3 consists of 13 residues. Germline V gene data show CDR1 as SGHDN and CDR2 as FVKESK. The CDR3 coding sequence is TGTGCCAGCAGCCCCGCCCGCGACTATGGCTACACCTTC. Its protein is CASSPARDYGYTF.

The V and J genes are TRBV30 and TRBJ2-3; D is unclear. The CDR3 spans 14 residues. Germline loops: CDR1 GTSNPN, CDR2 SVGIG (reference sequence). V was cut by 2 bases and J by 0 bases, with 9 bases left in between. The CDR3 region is CAWSRATSTDTQYF. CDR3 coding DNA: TGTGCCTGGAGTAGGGCTACTAGCACAGATACGCAGTATTTT.

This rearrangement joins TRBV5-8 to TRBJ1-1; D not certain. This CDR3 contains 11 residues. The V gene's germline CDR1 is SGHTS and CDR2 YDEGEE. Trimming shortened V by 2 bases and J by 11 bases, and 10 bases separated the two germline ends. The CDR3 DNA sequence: TGTGCCAGCAGCTTCAACCGTTGGGCTTTCTTT. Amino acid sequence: CASSFNRWAFF.

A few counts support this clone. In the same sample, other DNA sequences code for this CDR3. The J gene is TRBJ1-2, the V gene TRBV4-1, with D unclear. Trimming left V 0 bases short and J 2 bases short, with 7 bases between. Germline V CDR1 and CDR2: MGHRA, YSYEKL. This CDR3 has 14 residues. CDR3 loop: CASSQDHRNYGYTF. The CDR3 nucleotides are TGCGCCAGCAGCCAAGATCACAGAAACTATGGCTACACCTTC.

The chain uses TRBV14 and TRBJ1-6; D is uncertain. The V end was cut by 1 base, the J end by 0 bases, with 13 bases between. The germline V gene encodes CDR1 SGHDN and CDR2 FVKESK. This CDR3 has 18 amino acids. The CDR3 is CASSQGLWLSSYNSPLHF. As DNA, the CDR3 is TGTGCCAGCAGCCAAGGACTGTGGCTGAGCTCCTATAATTCACCCCTCCACTTT.

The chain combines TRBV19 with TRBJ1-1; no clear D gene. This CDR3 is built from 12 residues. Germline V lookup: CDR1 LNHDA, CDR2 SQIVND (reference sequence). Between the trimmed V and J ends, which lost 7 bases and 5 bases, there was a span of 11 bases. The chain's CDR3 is CASMAGSTEAFF. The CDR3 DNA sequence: TGTGCCAGTATGGCCGGGTCAACTGAAGCTTTCTTT.

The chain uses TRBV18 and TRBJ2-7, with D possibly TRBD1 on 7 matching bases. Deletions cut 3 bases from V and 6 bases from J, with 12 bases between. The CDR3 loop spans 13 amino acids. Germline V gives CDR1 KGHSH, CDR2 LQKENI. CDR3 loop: CASSPHQGGEQYF. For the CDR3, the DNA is TGTGCCAGCTCACCGCACCAGGGGGGCGAGCAGTACTTC. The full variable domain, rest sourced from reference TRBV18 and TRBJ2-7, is NAGVMQNPRHLVRRRGQEARLRCSPMKGHSHVYWYRQLPEEGLKFMVYLQKENIIDESGMPKERFSAEFPKEGPSILRIQQVVRGDSAAYFCASSPHQGGEQYFGPGTRLTVT.

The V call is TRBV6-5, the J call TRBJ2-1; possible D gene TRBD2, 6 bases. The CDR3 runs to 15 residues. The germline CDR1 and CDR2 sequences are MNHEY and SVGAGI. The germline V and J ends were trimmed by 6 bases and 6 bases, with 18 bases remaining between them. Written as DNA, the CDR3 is TGTGCCAGCAGCGGGGGAGAGGCGGTGGTCAATGAGCAGTTCTTC. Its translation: CASSGGEAVVNEQFF.

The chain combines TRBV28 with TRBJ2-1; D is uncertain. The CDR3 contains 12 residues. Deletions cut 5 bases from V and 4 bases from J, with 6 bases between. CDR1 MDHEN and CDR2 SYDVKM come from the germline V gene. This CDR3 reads CASSPPYNEQFF. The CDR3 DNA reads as TGTGCCAGCAGTCCCCCTTACAATGAGCAGTTCTTC.

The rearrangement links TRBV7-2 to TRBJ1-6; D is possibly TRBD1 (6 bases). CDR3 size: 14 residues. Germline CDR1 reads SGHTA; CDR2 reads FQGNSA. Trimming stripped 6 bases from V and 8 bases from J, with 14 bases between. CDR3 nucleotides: TGTGCCAGCAGACAGGTTAGGGGGGATTCACCCCTCCACTTT. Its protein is CASRQVRGDSPLHF.

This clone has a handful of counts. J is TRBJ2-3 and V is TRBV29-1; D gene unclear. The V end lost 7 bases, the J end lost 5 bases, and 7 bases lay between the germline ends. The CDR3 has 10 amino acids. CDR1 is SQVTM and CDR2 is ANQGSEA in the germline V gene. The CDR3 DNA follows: TGCAGCGCGGAAGGAGATACGCAGTATTTT. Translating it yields CSAEGDTQYF.

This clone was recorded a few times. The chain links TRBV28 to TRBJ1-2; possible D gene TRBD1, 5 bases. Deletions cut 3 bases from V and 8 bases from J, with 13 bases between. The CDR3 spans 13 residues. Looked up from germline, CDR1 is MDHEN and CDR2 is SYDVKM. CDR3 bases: TGTGCCAGCAGTTTCTTCGGGGGTTGGGGCTACACCTTC. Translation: CASSFFGGWGYTF.

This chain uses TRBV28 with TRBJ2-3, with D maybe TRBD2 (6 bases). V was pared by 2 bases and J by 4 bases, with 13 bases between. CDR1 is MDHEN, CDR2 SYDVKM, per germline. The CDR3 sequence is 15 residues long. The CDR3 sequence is CASSLAGAGSDTQYF. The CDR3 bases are TGTGCCAGCAGTTTAGCAGGAGCGGGTTCAGATACGCAGTATTTT.

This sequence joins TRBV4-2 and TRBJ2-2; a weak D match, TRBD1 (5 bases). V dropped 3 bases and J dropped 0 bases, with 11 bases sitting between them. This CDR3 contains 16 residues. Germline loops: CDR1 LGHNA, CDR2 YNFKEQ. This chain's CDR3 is CASSHAQGANTGELFF. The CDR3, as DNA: TGTGCCAGCAGCCACGCCCAGGGCGCGAACACCGGGGAGCTGTTTTTT.

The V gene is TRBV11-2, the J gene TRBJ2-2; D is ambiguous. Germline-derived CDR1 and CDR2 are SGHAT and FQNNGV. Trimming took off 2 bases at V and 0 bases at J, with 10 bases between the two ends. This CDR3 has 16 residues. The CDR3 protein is CASSLFQVTNTGELFF. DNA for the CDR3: TGTGCCAGCAGCTTATTTCAGGTTACGAACACCGGGGAGCTGTTTTTT. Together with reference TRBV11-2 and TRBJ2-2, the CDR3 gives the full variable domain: EAGVAQSPRYKIIEKRQSVAFWCNPISGHATLYWYQQILGQGPKLLIQFQNNGVVDDSQLPKDRFSAERLKGVDSTLKIQPAKLEDSAVYLCASSLFQVTNTGELFFGEGSRLTVL.

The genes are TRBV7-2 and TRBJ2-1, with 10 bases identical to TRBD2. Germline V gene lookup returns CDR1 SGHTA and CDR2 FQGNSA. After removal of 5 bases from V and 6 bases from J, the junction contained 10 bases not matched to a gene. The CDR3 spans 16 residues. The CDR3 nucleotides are TGTGCCAGCAGCCCAGTCAGCGGGGGGGCTTTCAATGAGCAGTTCTTC. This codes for CASSPVSGGAFNEQFF.

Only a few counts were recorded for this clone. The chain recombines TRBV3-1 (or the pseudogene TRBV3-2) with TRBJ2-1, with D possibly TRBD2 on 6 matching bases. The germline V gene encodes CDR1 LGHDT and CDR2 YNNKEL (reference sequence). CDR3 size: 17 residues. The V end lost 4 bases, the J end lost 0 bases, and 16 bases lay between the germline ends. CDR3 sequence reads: CASSPADLASSYNEQFF. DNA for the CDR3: TGTGCCAGCAGCCCCGCCGACCTAGCGAGCTCCTACAATGAGCAGTTCTTC.

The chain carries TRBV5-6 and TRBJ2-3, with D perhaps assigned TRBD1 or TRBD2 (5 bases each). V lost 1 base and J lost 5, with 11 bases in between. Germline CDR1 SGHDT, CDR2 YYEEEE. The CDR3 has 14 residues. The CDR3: CASSLWGSGDTQYF. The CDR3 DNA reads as TGTGCCAGCAGCTTGTGGGGGTCCGGAGATACGCAGTATTTT.

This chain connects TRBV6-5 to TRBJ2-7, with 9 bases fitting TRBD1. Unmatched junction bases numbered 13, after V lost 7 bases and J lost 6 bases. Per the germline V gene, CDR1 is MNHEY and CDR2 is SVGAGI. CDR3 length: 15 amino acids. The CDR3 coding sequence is TGTGCCAGCACAACGACCGGGACAGGGCGATTCGAGCAGTACTTC. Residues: CASTTTGTGRFEQYF.